What follows are 9 T cell receptor beta chains derived from one specimen sequenced in a study of vaccination and CD4 T cells after COVID-19. Cultured CD4+ T cell DNA was sequenced using the Oncomine TCR Beta short-read assay. TCRdb fed the PCR reads into MiXCR, producing one record per CDR3 protein. The sample includes under 25,000 distinct CDR3 sequences, roughly 67% of them seen just once. These TCRs' antigens remain unknown. Described treatment: approximately nine-day PBMC culture with coronavirus spike peptide pools or control peptides (ViraFEST assay). The specimen was CD4+ T cells from blood, cultured in vitro. The receptor source for this set is a human donor who had recovered from COVID-19.

The chain uses TRBV7-8 and TRBJ1-6; 10 bases map to TRBD1. The germline gives CDR1 SGHVS, CDR2 FQNEAQ. Trimming took 2 bases from V and 7 from J; bases not matched to a gene: 5. The CDR3 spans 16 residues. The CDR3 region has the DNA TGTGCCAGCAGCTTACGGGACAGGGGTGGCAATTCACCCCTCCACTTT. It specifies CASSLRDRGGNSPLHF. Using reference TRBV7-8 and TRBJ1-6 for the parts outside the CDR3, the full variable domain is GAGVSQSPRYKVAKRGQDVALRCDPISGHVSLFWYQQALGQGPEFLTYFQNEAQLDKSGLPSDRFFAERPEGSVSTLKIQRTQQEDSAVYLCASSLRDRGGNSPLHFGNGTRLTVT.

This chain links TRBV19 with TRBJ2-5; 8 bases match TRBD2. V dropped 5 bases and J dropped 1; count of bases not matched to a gene: 6. This CDR3 contains 15 residues. Germline V gene sequence: CDR1 LNHDA, CDR2 SQIVND (reference sequence). This CDR3 reads CASSPSTSGQETQYF. The CDR3, as DNA: TGTGCCAGTAGTCCCTCCACTAGCGGCCAAGAGACCCAGTACTTC. Using reference TRBV19 and TRBJ2-5 for the parts outside the CDR3, the full variable domain is DGGITQSPKYLFRKEGQNVTLSCEQNLNHDAMYWYRQDPGQGLRLIYYSQIVNDFQKGDIAEGYSVSREKKESFPLTVTSAQKNPTAFYLCASSPSTSGQETQYFGPGTRLLVL.

There are a few counts of this clonotype. The chain carries TRBV20-1 and TRBJ2-2, with 10 bases matching TRBD2. CDR3 size: 15 residues. The germline V gene has CDR1 DFQATT and CDR2 SNEGSKA (reference sequence). The V gene end was trimmed by 2 bases and the J gene end by 4 bases; junction bases not matched to a gene: 4. The CDR3 sequence is CSARPSGSGTGELFF. DNA for the CDR3: TGCAGTGCTAGACCTAGCGGGAGTGGCACCGGGGAGCTGTTTTTT.

This sequence joins TRBV6-1 and TRBJ2-7, with D possibly TRBD2 on 6 matching bases. The CDR3 loop spans 15 amino acids. CDR1 MNHNS and CDR2 SASEGT come from the germline V gene. Trimming pared 7 bases from V and 6 bases from J, leaving 22 bases between. In DNA, the CDR3 is TGTGCCAGCACCCCTGGAGGGAGAGCCTCCGGCGAGCAGTACTTC. Translated: CASTPGGRASGEQYF.

The V and J genes are TRBV5-4 and TRBJ2-7; TRBD2 matches 8 bases. The germline gives CDR1 SGHNT, CDR2 YYREEE (reference sequence). This CDR3 is built from 16 residues. After removal of 2 bases from V and 2 bases from J, the junction contained 9 bases not matched to a gene. CDR3 nucleotide sequence: TGTGCCAGCAGCTTAGGCCTCACTAGCGGTCCCTACGAGCAGTACTTC. It codes for CASSLGLTSGPYEQYF.

The chain recombines TRBV12-3 or TRBV12-4 with TRBJ1-2; 7 bases line up with TRBD1. The CDR3 loop spans 14 amino acids. The V and J ends lost 5 bases and 10 bases, in that order; junction bases with no gene match: 13. The CDR3 nucleotides are TGTGCCAGCAGTCCAACAGGGGTCAGAACTATCTACACCTTC. Translating it yields CASSPTGVRTIYTF.

About this clonotype itself: The junction departs from germline at one end; a sequencing error may be responsible. The chain couples TRBV6-1 to TRBJ1-3; D remains ambiguous. This CDR3 has 14 amino acids. CDR1 is MNHNS, CDR2 SASEGT, per germline. The CDR3 bases are TGTGCCAGCAGCGAAGGGCACTATGGAAACACCATATATTTT. Protein: CASSEGHYGNTIYF.

V usage is TRBV28 and J usage is TRBJ1-5, with 9 bases aligning to TRBD1. Germline V gene sequence: CDR1 MDHEN, CDR2 SYDVKM. The CDR3 sequence is 17 residues long. The V segment lost 4 bases and the J segment 4 bases; nucleotides outside the gene matches: 11. The DNA of the CDR3 is TGTGCCAGCAGTTCACTGGGACAGGGATCTTGGAATCAGCCCCAGCATTTT. Its protein is CASSSLGQGSWNQPQHF.

This clonotype was seen only a few times. This rearrangement joins TRBV2 to TRBJ2-2; D might be TRBD1 or TRBD2, each matching 6 bases. The CDR3 has 14 amino acids. V lost 7 bases, J lost 3 bases, and 12 bases lay in between. Germline V gene lookup returns CDR1 SNHLY and CDR2 FYNNEI. For the CDR3, the DNA is TGTGCCAGCAATGATGGGGGGCACACCGGGGAGCTGTTTTTT. It translates to CASNDGGHTGELFF.